This TCR beta chain was retrieved from a study of neurological immune-mediated disorders. General study results and limits: The most TCR clonal expansion was seen in HTLV-1-associated myelopathy, whereas the least was seen in multiple sclerosis, below the level in healthy controls.

The CDR3 is 11 amino acids. Germline CDR1 reads MNHNY; CDR2 reads SVGAGI (reference sequence). The ends were cut back, 5 bases at V and 7 bases at J, with 6 bases in the middle. The time point was: longitudinal time-point 2. PBMCs numbering 2 million and stored at -80 C yielded the unsorted libraries. The method for making cDNA was 5'RACE, and it used 10-nucleotide random UMIs. TCRdb processed the 5' RACE reads anew with MiXCR; each CDR3 protein has one entry. The table shows fewer than 70,000 distinct CDR3 sequences, with more than 9.5% occurring only once. Details on this clonotype: Its cognate antigen is unknown.

V and J are TRBV6-6 and TRBJ2-1; D call uncertain. Sequenced: PBMCs. The receptor was derived from a man aged 25 to 40 in good health. The CDR3 DNA reads TGTGCCAGCAGTCGAAGGAATGAGCAGTTCTTC. It is translated as CASSRRNEQFF.